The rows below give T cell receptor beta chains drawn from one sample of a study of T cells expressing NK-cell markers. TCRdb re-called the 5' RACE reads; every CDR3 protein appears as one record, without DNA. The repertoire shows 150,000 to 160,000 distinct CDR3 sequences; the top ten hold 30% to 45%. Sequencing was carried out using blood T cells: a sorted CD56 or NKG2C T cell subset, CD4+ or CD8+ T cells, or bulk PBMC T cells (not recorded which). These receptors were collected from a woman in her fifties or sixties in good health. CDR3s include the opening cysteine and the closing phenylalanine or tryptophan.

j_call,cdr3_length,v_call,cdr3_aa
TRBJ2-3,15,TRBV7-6,CASSKSPANTDTQYF
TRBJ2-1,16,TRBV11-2,CASSPLVLGERDEQFF
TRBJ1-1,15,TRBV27,CANSSMTGPPWQAFF
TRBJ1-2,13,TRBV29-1,CSVSWVTGLGYTF
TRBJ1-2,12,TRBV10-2,CASSASGGRVTF
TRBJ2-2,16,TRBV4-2,CASSQDRTENTGELFF
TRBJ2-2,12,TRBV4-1,CASSHVGGELFF
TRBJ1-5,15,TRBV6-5,CASSDRQGGDQPQHF
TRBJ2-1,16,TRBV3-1,CASSQAGGPPYNEQFF
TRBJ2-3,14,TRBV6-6,CASSGTIYTDTQYF
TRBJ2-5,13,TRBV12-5,CASARDPEETQYF
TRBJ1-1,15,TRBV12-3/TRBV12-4,CASLSAHFQNTEAFF